This TCR beta chain was recovered during a study of somatic mutations in cytotoxic T cells in rheumatoid arthritis. About the research overall: Patient blood (30 ml EDTA) was drawn right after diagnosis, before any treatment. Study conclusions and caveats: A slight TRBV07 underrepresentation in rheumatoid arthritis patients was reported without multiple-comparison adjustment.

Produced via immunoSEQ multiplex PCR; TCRdb's table is partial and in-frame only. The table records 16,000 or so clones, about 74% of them present only once. Note on this clone: Its target is unknown.

From germline, CDR1 is SQVTM and CDR2 ANQGSEA. V lost 4 bases to trimming and J lost 2 bases, with 3 bases between them. The CDR3 has 11 residues. J is TRBJ1-5 and V is TRBV29-1; D is uncertain. The source material was CD8+ T cells sorted from blood. The receptor was derived from an adult with rheumatoid arthritis. For the CDR3, the DNA is TGCAGCGTTGTAGGCAATCAGCCCCAGCATTTT. This encodes CSVVGNQPQHF.